Listed below are T cell receptor beta chains from one sample, sequenced in a study of cytomegalovirus exposure and HLA in healthy donors. The protocol was immunoSEQ multiplex PCR, while the TCRdb copy is restricted to in-frame clones and leaves out a portion. The sample lists more than 150,000 clones, more than 60% seen once, with roughly 3% in the top ten. The specimen sequenced was PBMCs. The receptors here all came from a woman in her 50s in good health and CMV-seropositive. Each CDR3 is given with its conserved first and last residue. The D gene is left open where the match is weak. Not every row has a clone size; where given, it reads once, few, many or a size class.

CDR3 protein: CASGPGGFGANGLTF
CDR3 DNA: TGTGCCAGCGGGCCAGGGGGCTTTGGGGCCAACGGCCTGACTTTC
J gene: TRBJ2-6
D gene: TRBD1
clone size: .
V gene: TRBV7-6

CDR3 protein: CASSRRRASLGNTIYF
CDR3 DNA: TGTGCCAGCAGCCGGAGGCGGGCCTCCCTAGGGAACACCATATATTTT
J gene: TRBJ1-3
D gene: .
clone size: .
V gene: TRBV11-3

CDR3 protein: CASKRTGDDEQFF
CDR3 DNA: TGTGCCAGCAAGAGAACAGGGGACGATGAGCAGTTCTTC
J gene: TRBJ2-1
D gene: TRBD1
clone size: few
V gene: TRBV6-5

CDR3 protein: CASSELDRPTEAFF
CDR3 DNA: TGTGCCAGCAGTGAATTGGACAGGCCCACTGAAGCTTTCTTT
J gene: TRBJ1-1
D gene: TRBD1
clone size: .
V gene: TRBV6-1

CDR3 protein: CASSDLGTIPNYGYTF
CDR3 DNA: TGCGCCAGCAGTGATCTTGGGACAATCCCTAACTATGGCTACACCTTC
J gene: TRBJ1-2
D gene: .
clone size: .
V gene: TRBV10-2

CDR3 protein: CASSSGTGGYTF
CDR3 DNA: TGTGCCAGCAGCTCGGGGACAGGCGGCTACACCTTC
J gene: TRBJ1-2
D gene: TRBD1
clone size: .
V gene: TRBV9

CDR3 protein: CATSRVQGAKQPQHF
CDR3 DNA: TGTGCCACCAGCAGAGTACAGGGGGCTAAGCAGCCCCAGCATTTT
J gene: TRBJ1-5
D gene: TRBD1
clone size: .
V gene: TRBV15

CDR3 protein: CASSEWGAQPQHF
CDR3 DNA: TGTGCCAGCAGTGAATGGGGAGCTCAGCCCCAGCATTTT
J gene: TRBJ1-5
D gene: .
clone size: once
V gene: TRBV2

CDR3 protein: CASSTNMNTEAFF
CDR3 DNA: TGTGCTAGCAGCACAAACATGAACACTGAAGCTTTCTTT
J gene: TRBJ1-1
D gene: .
clone size: .
V gene: TRBV7-7

CDR3 protein: CASSQDALAGGTGELFF
CDR3 DNA: TGTGCCAGCAGCCAAGATGCCCTAGCGGGAGGCACCGGGGAGCTGTTTTTT
J gene: TRBJ2-2
D gene: TRBD2
clone size: .
V gene: TRBV4-2